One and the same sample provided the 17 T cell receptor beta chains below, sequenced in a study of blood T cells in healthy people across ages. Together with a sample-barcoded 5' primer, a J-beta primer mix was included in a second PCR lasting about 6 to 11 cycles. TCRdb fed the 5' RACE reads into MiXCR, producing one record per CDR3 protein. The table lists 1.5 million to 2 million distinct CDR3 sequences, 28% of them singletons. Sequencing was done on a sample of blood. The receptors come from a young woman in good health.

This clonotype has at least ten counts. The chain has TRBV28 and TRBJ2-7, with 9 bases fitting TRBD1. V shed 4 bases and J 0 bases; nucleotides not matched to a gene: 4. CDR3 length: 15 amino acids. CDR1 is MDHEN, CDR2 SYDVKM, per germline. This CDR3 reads CASSSTGGASYEQYF. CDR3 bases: TGTGCCAGCAGTTCCACAGGGGGCGCCTCCTACGAGCAGTACTTC.

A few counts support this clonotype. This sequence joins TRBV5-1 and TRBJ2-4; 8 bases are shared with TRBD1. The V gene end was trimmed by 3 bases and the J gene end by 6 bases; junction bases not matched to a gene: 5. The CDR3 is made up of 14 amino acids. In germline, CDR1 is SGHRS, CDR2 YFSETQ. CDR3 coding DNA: TGCGCCAGCAGCTACACAGGGGGAGGAAACATTCAGTACTTC. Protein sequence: CASSYTGGGNIQYF.

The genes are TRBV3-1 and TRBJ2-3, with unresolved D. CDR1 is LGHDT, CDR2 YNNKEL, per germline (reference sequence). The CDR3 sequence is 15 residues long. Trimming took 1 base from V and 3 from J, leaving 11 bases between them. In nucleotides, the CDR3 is TGTGCCAGCAGCCAAGCGACAACGCGGACAGATACGCAGTATTTT. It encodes CASSQATTRTDTQYF.

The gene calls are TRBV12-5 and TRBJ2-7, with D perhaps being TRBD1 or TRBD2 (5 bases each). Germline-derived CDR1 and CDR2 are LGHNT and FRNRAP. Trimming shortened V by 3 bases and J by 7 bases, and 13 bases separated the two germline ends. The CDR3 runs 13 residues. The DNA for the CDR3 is TGTGCTAGTGGTTTCCTGGGACCGGGGGAGCAGTACTTC. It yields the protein CASGFLGPGEQYF.

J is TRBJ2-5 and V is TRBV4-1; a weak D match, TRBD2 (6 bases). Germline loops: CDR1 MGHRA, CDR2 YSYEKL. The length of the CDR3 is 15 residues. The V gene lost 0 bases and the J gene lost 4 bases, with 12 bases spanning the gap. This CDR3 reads CASSQEGLSGETQYF. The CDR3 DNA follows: TGCGCCAGCAGCCAAGAGGGACTGTCGGGAGAGACCCAGTACTTC.

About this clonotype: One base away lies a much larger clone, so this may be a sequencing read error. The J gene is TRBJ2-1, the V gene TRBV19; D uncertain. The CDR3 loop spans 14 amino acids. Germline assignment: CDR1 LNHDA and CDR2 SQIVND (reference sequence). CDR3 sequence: CAGSRRSSYNEQFF. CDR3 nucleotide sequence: TGTGCCGGTAGTCGCCGGAGCTCCTACAATGAGCAGTTCTTC.

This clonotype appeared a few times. The chain's CDR3 is CSARGSGSDEQYF. Here the CDR3 DNA reads TGCAGTGCTAGAGGGTCGGGGAGCGACGAGCAGTACTTC. The chain uses TRBV20-1 and TRBJ2-7, with a tentative D call TRBD2 (5 bases). V lost 1 base and J 5 bases, leaving 12 bases between the germline ends. Germline V lookup: CDR1 DFQATT, CDR2 SNEGSKA (reference sequence). The length of the CDR3 is 13 residues.

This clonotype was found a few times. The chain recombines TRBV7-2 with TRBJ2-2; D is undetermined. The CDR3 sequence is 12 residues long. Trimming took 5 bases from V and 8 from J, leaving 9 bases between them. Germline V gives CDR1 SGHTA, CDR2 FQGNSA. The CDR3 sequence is CASSVDRGELFF. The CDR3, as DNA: TGTGCCAGCAGCGTAGATAGGGGGGAGCTGTTTTTT.

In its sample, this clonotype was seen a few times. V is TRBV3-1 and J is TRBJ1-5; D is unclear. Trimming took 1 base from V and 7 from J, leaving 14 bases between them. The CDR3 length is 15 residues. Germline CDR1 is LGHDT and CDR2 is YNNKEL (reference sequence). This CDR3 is CASSQGGTGGQPQHF. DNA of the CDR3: TGTGCCAGCAGCCAAGGGGGAACCGGCGGCCAGCCCCAGCATTTT.

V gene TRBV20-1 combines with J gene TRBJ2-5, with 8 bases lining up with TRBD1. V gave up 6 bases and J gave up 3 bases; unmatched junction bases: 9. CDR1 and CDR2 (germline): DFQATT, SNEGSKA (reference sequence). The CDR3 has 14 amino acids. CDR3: CSADRDPAKETQYF. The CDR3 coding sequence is TGCAGTGCGGACAGGGACCCCGCTAAAGAGACCCAGTACTTC.

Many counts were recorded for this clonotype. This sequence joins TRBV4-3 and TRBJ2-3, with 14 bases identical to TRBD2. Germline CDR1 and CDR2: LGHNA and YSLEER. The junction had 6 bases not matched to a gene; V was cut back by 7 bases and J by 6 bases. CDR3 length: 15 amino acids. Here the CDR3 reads CASTRLAGGEDTQYF. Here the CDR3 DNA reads TGCGCCAGCACCCGACTAGCGGGAGGGGAGGATACGCAGTATTTT.

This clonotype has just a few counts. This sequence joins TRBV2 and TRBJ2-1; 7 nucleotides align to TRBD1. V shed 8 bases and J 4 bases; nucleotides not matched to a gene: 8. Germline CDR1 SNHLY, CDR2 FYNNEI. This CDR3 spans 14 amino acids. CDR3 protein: CASVRAGGYNEQFF. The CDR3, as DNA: TGTGCCAGCGTCAGGGCAGGGGGTTACAATGAGCAGTTCTTC.

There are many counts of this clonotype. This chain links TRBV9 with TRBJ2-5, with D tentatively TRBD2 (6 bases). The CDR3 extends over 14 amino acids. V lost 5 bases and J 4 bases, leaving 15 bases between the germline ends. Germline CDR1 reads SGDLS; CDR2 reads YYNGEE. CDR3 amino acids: CASSPQDYRETQYF. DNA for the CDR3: TGTGCCAGCAGTCCTCAGGACTACCGAGAGACCCAGTACTTC.

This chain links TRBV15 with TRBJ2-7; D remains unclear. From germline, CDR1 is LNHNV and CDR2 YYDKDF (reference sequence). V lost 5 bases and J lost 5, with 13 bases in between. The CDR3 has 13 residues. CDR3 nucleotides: TGTGCCACCAGCGGAAACTATGGGGACGAGCAGTACTTC. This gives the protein CATSGNYGDEQYF.

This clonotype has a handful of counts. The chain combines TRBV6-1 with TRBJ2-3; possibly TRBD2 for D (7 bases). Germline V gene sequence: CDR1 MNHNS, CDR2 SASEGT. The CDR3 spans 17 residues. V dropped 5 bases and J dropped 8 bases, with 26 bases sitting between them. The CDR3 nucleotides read TGTGCCAGCAGTCGTCGGGGGGCAGGGGCTCTCTCGGGTACGCAGTATTTT. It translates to CASSRRGAGALSGTQYF.

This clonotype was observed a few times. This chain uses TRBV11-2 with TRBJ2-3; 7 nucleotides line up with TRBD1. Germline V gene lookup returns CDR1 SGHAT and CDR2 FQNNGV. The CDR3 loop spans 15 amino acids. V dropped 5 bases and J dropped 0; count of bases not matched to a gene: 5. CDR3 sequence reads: CASSRPGQSTDTQYF. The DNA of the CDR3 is TGTGCCAGCAGCCGACCGGGACAGAGCACAGATACGCAGTATTTT.

The CDR3 region is CASQGGGFTEAFF. In DNA, the CDR3 is TGCGCCAGCCAAGGGGGGGGTTTCACTGAAGCTTTCTTT. This chain links TRBV5-1 with TRBJ1-1; TRBD1 might be the D (6 bases). From germline, CDR1 is SGHRS and CDR2 YFSETQ. V was cut by 7 bases and J by 4 bases, with 14 bases left in between. This CDR3 contains 13 residues.